What follows describes a single TCR beta chain. This receptor's antigen is unknown. The record has no base qualities; no much larger clone is one base away. From the cysteine through the phenylalanine, the CDR3 covers 13 amino acids. Of the read, only the CDR3 DNA is kept; its 39 bases are in frame from base 1. From the germline V gene, CDR1 is MDHEN and CDR2 is SYDVKM. V is cut by 8 bases and J by 2 bases, and the space between the germline ends is 13 bases. The sample originates from a study of T cells in Graves' hyperthyroidism and ophthalmopathy (dated by TCRdb to about 2019). About the investigation overall: Peripheral blood samples were taken at initial diagnosis, before any treatment was given. To identify distinguishing TCR V-J signatures, a discovery cohort of about a hundred patients was used, comprising fewer than 45 with Graves' ophthalmopathy and 57 with stable Graves' hyperthyroidism. Prospective prediction of ophthalmopathy was tested in an independent validation cohort of under 20 hyperthyroidism patients and 17 patients who later progressed to ophthalmopathy. The 95 to 100 discovery patients were randomly split 7:3 into training and test sets. The study also compared thyroid tissue and blood T-cell repertoires from five or six Graves' hyperthyroidism patients. Once sampling was done, hyperthyroidism patients were given methimazole at a starting dose of 30 mg daily, whereas ophthalmopathy patients were given high-dose intravenous methylprednisolone. The paper describes TCR Vbeta CDR3 sequencing of fewer than 150 peripheral blood samples, made up of 43 ophthalmopathy patients, 70 to 80 hyperthyroidism patients and 17 progressor patients. Overall results and qualifications from the work: Most expanded thyroid clonotypes (frequency above 0.001) were also found in blood, which suggests that blood repertoires may mirror thyroid immune responses. During validation, the model predicted progression to ophthalmopathy a median of about 6.3 months ahead of onset, with around 65% sensitivity and less than 85% specificity. A model built on a 13 V-J signature distinguished ophthalmopathy from stable hyperthyroidism, reaching 85% to 90% sensitivity and approximately 83% specificity in cross-validation and 80%/75% in testing. No statistical method was used to set the sample size in advance, and investigators knew the group allocation.

TCR beta CDR3 regions were amplified from RNA transcripts. The first round of RT-PCR for the TCR CDR3 was performed with the HTBI primer set and the Qiagen OneStep RT-PCR kit. Libraries were constructed in a second round of multiplex PCR, after which size selection and purification were performed. Paired-end sequencing of the libraries was performed with 100 bp reads on an Illumina HiSeq2000. The source study handled its data this way. SOAPnuke was used to process the raw data, removing reads that contained adapters or uncalled bases, had a mean Phred below 15, or lacked an exact match to the constant primer or identifier. COPE v1.2.5 was used to merge high-quality paired reads, and clonotypes were defined as unique nucleotide sequences. Clonotypes were aligned to IMGT TRBV, TRBD and TRBJ reference segments using MiTCR v1.1. The analysis was restricted to V-J combinations with a frequency above 0.0001, which together covered about 99% of the repertoires. A TCS score was defined as the ratio of F50 (clonal expansion) to E x V (chaos), with BLOSUM62-based TCRdist applied between CDR3 peptides within each V-J. Welch's t-statistics and random forest reduced around 510 V-J features to 13, which were used in a naive Bayes classifier (R e1071). TCRdb passed the public sequencing reads through fastp at Q25 and MiXCR, retaining productive beta sequences. All rows with the same CDR3 protein become a single entry with the most common DNA and genes. The V and J calls and clone size are TCRdb's, not the authors'. This sample is represented by about 640,000 distinct CDR3 sequences; approximately 14% of them were singletons. The biggest ten clones account for around 12% of the sample.

Ophthalmopathy patients had moderately to severely active disease, Clinical Activity Score of at least 3, NOSPECS grade of at least 4, and duration under 3 months. Exclusion was applied to patients with uncontrolled infections, other autoimmune diseases, pregnancy or lactation. Diagnoses were established on the basis of clinical symptoms, serum thyroxine and TRAb, thyroid ultrasound, and orbital computed tomography. PBMCs were isolated from approximately 10 ml of fresh peripheral blood by Ficoll-Paque density gradient centrifugation. Trizol reagent was used to extract total RNA, and RNA quality was then checked on an Agilent 2100 Bioanalyzer.

The V and J segments used are TRBV28 and TRBJ2-7; matching of 6 bases hints at TRBD1 as the D gene. The TCR was taken from a woman in her forties or fifties with Graves' ophthalmopathy. The sample consisted of blood. The encoded CDR3 is CASGNRATYEQYF. DNA sequence: TGTGCCAGCGGAAACAGGGCGACCTACGAGCAGTACTTC.